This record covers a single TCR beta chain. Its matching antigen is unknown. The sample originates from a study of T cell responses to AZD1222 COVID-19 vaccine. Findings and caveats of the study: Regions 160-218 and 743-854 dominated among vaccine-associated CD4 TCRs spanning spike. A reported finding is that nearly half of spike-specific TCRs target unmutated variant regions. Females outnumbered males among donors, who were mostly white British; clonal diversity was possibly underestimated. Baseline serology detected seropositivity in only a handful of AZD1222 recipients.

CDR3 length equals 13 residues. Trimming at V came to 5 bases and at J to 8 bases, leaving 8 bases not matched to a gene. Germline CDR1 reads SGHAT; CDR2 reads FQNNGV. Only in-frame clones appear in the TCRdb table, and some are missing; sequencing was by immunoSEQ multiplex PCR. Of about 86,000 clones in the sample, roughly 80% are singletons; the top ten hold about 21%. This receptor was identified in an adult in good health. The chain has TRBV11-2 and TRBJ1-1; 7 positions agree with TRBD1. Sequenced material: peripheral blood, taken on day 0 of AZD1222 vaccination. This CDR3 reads CASSIGLQGEAFF. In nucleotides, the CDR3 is TGTGCCAGCAGCATAGGACTACAGGGGGAAGCTTTCTTT.